These 16 T cell receptor beta chains were sequenced from one sample in a study of healthy donors' naive CD4 and CD8 T cells. A linear amplification protocol produced the TCR libraries from around 500 ng of total RNA. MiXCR, applied by TCRdb to the reads, yields one record per CDR3 protein. The sample lists about 180,000 distinct CDR3 sequences, around 74% occurring once. Sequenced material: naive CD4+ and CD8+ T cells sorted from blood, pooled from several donors. These receptor sequences come from a pool of human donors in good health; the sample pools cells from several healthy donors.

This clonotype came up a few times. This rearrangement joins TRBV19 to TRBJ1-1; D is uncertain. Germline V CDR1 and CDR2: LNHDA, SQIVND (reference sequence). CDR3 size: 14 residues. Trimming left V 1 base short and J 3 bases short, with 9 bases between. The CDR3: CASSIGGTYTEAFF. The DNA of the CDR3 is TGTGCCAGTAGTATAGGAGGCACTTACACTGAAGCTTTCTTT.

The V and J genes are TRBV27 and TRBJ1-1; D uncertain. CDR1 MNHEY and CDR2 SMNVEV come from the germline V gene (reference sequence). The CDR3 is 14 residues long. V lost 0 bases and J lost 0, with 5 bases in between. The CDR3, as DNA: TGTGCCAGCAGTTTATCGGGTCTGAACACTGAAGCTTTCTTT. Translated, it gives CASSLSGLNTEAFF.

This sequence joins TRBV4-3 and TRBJ1-2; 7 nucleotides match TRBD1. Per the germline V gene, CDR1 is LGHNA and CDR2 is YSLEER. Trimming removed 3 bases from V and 1 base from J; junction bases left unmatched: 2. The CDR3 sequence is 14 residues long. As DNA, the CDR3 is TGCGCCAGCAGCCAGGGACAGAGTAACTATGGCTACACCTTC. Its translation: CASSQGQSNYGYTF.

The chain combines TRBV6-5 with TRBJ2-3; weak D call: TRBD1 (6 bases). V was pared by 0 bases and J by 2 bases, with 9 bases between. Germline V gene data show CDR1 as MNHEY and CDR2 as SVGAGI. This CDR3 spans 15 amino acids. The CDR3 DNA reads as TGTGCCAGCAGTTACTCGGACAGATACACAGATACGCAGTATTTT. Translation gives CASSYSDRYTDTQYF.

This chain joins TRBV11-3 and TRBJ2-1, with D perhaps matching TRBD1 (6 bases). The CDR3 spans 16 residues. Germline values: CDR1 SGHNT, CDR2 YENEEA. Trimming took off 5 bases at V and 0 bases at J, with 14 bases between the two ends. CDR3 protein: CASSPTTDSSYNEQFF. The CDR3 DNA reads TGTGCCAGCAGCCCAACGACGGACAGCTCCTACAATGAGCAGTTCTTC.

V is TRBV19 and J is TRBJ2-1; TRBD1 agrees at 7 bases. This CDR3 contains 16 residues. The V gene's germline CDR1 is LNHDA and CDR2 SQIVND (reference sequence). V lost 4 bases, J lost 2 bases, and 8 bases stayed unmatched. CDR3 in amino acids: CASSNGQVLTYNEQFF. CDR3 bases: TGTGCCAGTAGTAACGGACAGGTACTCACCTACAATGAGCAGTTCTTC.

The CDR3 region is CSVSAYNYEQYF. The CDR3 DNA reads as TGCAGCGTTTCCGCATACAACTACGAGCAGTACTTC. The rearrangement links TRBV29-1 to TRBJ2-7; D not certain. The ends were cut back, 5 bases at V and 3 bases at J, with 11 bases in the middle. Germline lookup yields CDR1 SQVTM and CDR2 ANQGSEA. This CDR3 is 12 amino acids long.

The genes are TRBV30 and TRBJ1-1; D unclear. This CDR3 region has 14 residues. Germline CDR1 is GTSNPN and CDR2 is SVGIG (reference sequence). The germline V and J ends were trimmed by 3 bases and 1 base, with 12 bases remaining between them. The CDR3 DNA is TGTGCCTGGAGGGGGTTCTCTCCGAACACTGAAGCTTTCTTT. Translating it yields CAWRGFSPNTEAFF.

V gene TRBV4-2 combines with J gene TRBJ2-1, with 10 positions matching TRBD2. CDR3 length: 16 residues. Germline CDR1 is LGHNA and CDR2 is YNFKEQ. Germline trimming cut 2 bases from V and 2 bases from J; bases unmatched to any gene: 3. The CDR3 sequence is CASSQSLAGAYNEQFF. CDR3 nucleotides: TGTGCCAGCAGCCAAAGCCTAGCGGGAGCCTACAATGAGCAGTTCTTC.

This clonotype was recorded a few times. This sequence joins TRBV29-1 and TRBJ2-1; D assignment may be TRBD1 or TRBD2 (6 bases each). This CDR3 has 13 residues. Trimming took off 0 bases at V and 9 bases at J, with 12 bases between the two ends. The germline CDR1 and CDR2 sequences are SQVTM and ANQGSEA. The CDR3 reads CSVEDLGGGEQFF. Written as DNA, the CDR3 is TGCAGCGTTGAAGATCTTGGAGGGGGTGAGCAGTTCTTC.

This clonotype was counted a few times. This chain joins TRBV6-2 or TRBV6-3 and TRBJ1-2, with 7 bases fitting TRBD1. Germline CDR1 MNHEY, CDR2 SVGEGT. The CDR3 covers 16 residues. After removal of 4 bases from V and 4 bases from J, the junction contained 12 bases not matched to a gene. This CDR3 reads CASSWTEGAGFYGYTF. CDR3 nucleotide sequence: TGTGCCAGCAGTTGGACGGAGGGGGCAGGATTCTATGGCTACACCTTC.

The chain joins TRBV20-1 to TRBJ2-5; 8 nucleotides align to TRBD2. The CDR3 contains 15 residues. The V and J ends lost 5 bases and 5 bases, in that order; junction bases with no gene match: 13. In germline, CDR1 is DFQATT, CDR2 SNEGSKA (reference sequence). The chain's CDR3 is CSASDHREGPETQYF. The CDR3 DNA reads as TGCAGTGCTTCCGATCACCGGGAGGGCCCGGAGACCCAGTACTTC.

The V call is TRBV7-2, the J call TRBJ2-7; D is perhaps TRBD2 (5 bases). Germline V gene sequence: CDR1 SGHTA, CDR2 FQGNSA. V dropped 1 base and J dropped 0 bases, with 10 bases sitting between them. The CDR3 is made up of 15 amino acids. CDR3 sequence (DNA): TGTGCCAGCAGCTTAGGAGGAGCGGTCTCCTACGAGCAGTACTTC. The encoded protein is CASSLGGAVSYEQYF.

This clonotype was recorded a few times. The V and J genes are TRBV29-1 and TRBJ2-7; D may be TRBD2 (5 bases). The CDR3 runs 13 residues. Trimming removed 2 bases from V and 3 bases from J, with 11 bases in between. Germline loops: CDR1 SQVTM, CDR2 ANQGSEA. CDR3 DNA: TGCAGCGTTGAACGGGATGGTTACTACGAGCAGTACTTC. Protein: CSVERDGYYEQYF.

This sequence joins TRBV15 and TRBJ2-2, with 8 positions matching TRBD1. The CDR3 has 15 residues. Germline-derived CDR1 and CDR2 are LNHNV and YYDKDF (reference sequence). Trimming cost V 2 bases and J 6 bases; bases outside gene matches: 5. The CDR3 is CATSRFQGASGELFF. For the CDR3, the DNA is TGTGCCACCAGCAGATTTCAGGGGGCGTCCGGGGAGCTGTTTTTT. The entire variable domain, with the rest obtained from reference TRBV15 and TRBJ2-2, is as follows: DAMVIQNPRYQVTQFGKPVTLSCSQTLNHNVMYWYQQKSSQAPKLLFHYYDKDFNNEADTPDNFQSRRPNTSFCFLDIRSPGLGDTAMYLCATSRFQGASGELFFGEGSRLTVL.

The genes are TRBV19 and TRBJ1-4, with D unclear. Trimming stripped 9 bases from V and 3 bases from J, with 14 bases between. CDR1 is LNHDA and CDR2 is SQIVND in the germline V gene (reference sequence). The CDR3 totals 14 residues. The DNA of the CDR3 is TGTGCCAGCACCGATTCGGTACCTAATGAAAAACTGTTTTTT. Protein sequence: CASTDSVPNEKLFF.